The 18 T cell receptor beta chains below all came from one sample that was sequenced in a study of blood T cell repertoires in COVID-19. Some clones are missing from TCRdb's copy, which holds only in-frame ones; the method was immunoSEQ multiplex PCR. The data contain 450,000 to 500,000 clones, around 85% of them singletons. The sample was peripheral blood. These receptors came from a human donor in a cohort sampled during active COVID-19.

V and J are TRBV6-5 and TRBJ1-4; 7 bases are a match to TRBD1. Germline V gene data show CDR1 as MNHEY and CDR2 as SVGAGI. The CDR3 has 15 amino acids. Trimming took 7 bases from V and 3 from J; bases not matched to a gene: 8. In nucleotides, the CDR3 is TGTGCCAGCACCGCCAGGGGGAATGCTAATGAAAAACTGTTTTTT. Its translation is CASTARGNANEKLFF.

The chain is built from TRBV5-1 and TRBJ1-1; 9 nucleotides match TRBD1. Germline V gene sequence: CDR1 SGHRS, CDR2 YFSETQ. The CDR3 is 14 residues long. V was clipped by 5 bases and J by 0 bases; unmatched bases: 2. CDR3 protein: CASRRTGVNTEAFF. In nucleotides, the CDR3 is TGCGCCAGCAGGCGGACAGGGGTGAACACTGAAGCTTTCTTT.

The CDR3 loop reads CAISEQGLEAFF. As DNA, the CDR3 is TGTGCCATCAGTGAACAGGGGCTTGAAGCTTTCTTT. The chain has TRBV10-3 and TRBJ1-1; 7 positions agree with TRBD1. There are 12 residues in the CDR3. Germline V gene data show CDR1 as ENHRY and CDR2 as SYGVKD. V gave up 3 bases and J gave up 7 bases; unmatched junction bases: 2.

V gene TRBV7-2 combines with J gene TRBJ2-7, with TRBD2 as a possible D gene (5 bases). V gave up 1 base and J gave up 7 bases, with 17 bases separating them. Germline loops: CDR1 SGHTA, CDR2 FQGNSA. The length of the CDR3 is 15 residues. Written as DNA, the CDR3 is TGTGCCAGCAGCTTAGTATCAGGAAACTCGGGGGAGCAGTACTTC. Protein product: CASSLVSGNSGEQYF.

The chain carries TRBV5-1 and TRBJ1-4; 8 positions agree with TRBD1. Trimming took 1 base from V and 8 from J; bases not matched to a gene: 7. The CDR3 runs to 15 residues. Germline-derived CDR1 and CDR2 are SGHRS and YFSETQ. The CDR3 here is CASSLQTGAGEKLFF. CDR3 nucleotide sequence: TGCGCCAGCAGCTTGCAGACAGGGGCAGGGGAAAAACTGTTTTTT.

Worth noting for this clone: Other DNA sequences within the sample encode an identical CDR3. In DNA form, the CDR3 reads TGTGCCAGTTCTAGAGCGGGTGGGAATGAGCAGTTCTTC. Its translation is CASSRAGGNEQFF. The chain joins TRBV6-5 to TRBJ2-1; TRBD2 is a possible D gene (6 bases). Germline loops: CDR1 MNHEY, CDR2 SVGAGI. The CDR3 runs to 13 residues. The V and J ends lost 9 bases and 7 bases respectively, with 16 bases between them.

V usage is TRBV7-6 and J usage is TRBJ2-1; 7 bases agree with TRBD1. V shed 5 bases, J shed 5 bases, and the junction held 12 bases outside the gene matches. The germline V gene encodes CDR1 SGHVS and CDR2 FNYEAQ. The CDR3 has 16 amino acids. The CDR3: CASSPGGEGVHNEQFF. The DNA of the CDR3 is TGTGCCAGCAGCCCAGGGGGAGAAGGAGTTCACAATGAGCAGTTCTTC.

The chain carries TRBV19 and TRBJ1-3; D perhaps matches TRBD1 (5 bases). V lost 6 bases, J lost 2 bases, and 8 bases lay in between. Germline lookup yields CDR1 LNHDA and CDR2 SQIVND (reference sequence). The CDR3 consists of 13 residues. The CDR3 loop reads CASSGTPGNTIYF. Written as DNA, the CDR3 is TGTGCCAGTAGCGGGACTCCTGGAAACACCATATATTTT.

This clone came up a few times. The chain joins TRBV19 to TRBJ1-6; D might be TRBD1 (5 bases). The CDR3 contains 15 residues. V was clipped by 7 bases and J by 7 bases, with 17 bases between them. CDR1 is LNHDA and CDR2 is SQIVND in the germline V gene (reference sequence). The CDR3 sequence is CASTKEGVKNSPLHF. The DNA for the CDR3 is TGTGCCAGTACCAAAGAAGGGGTTAAGAATTCACCCCTCCACTTT.

The CDR3 reads CASSPPGRQGAQYF. The CDR3 bases are TGCGCCAGCAGTCCCCCGGGCAGACAGGGGGCCCAGTACTTC. The chain couples TRBV10-2 to TRBJ2-5; 9 bases map to TRBD1. Germline CDR1 reads WSHSY; CDR2 reads SAAADI. This CDR3 has 14 residues. With V trimmed by 5 bases and J by 9 bases, 10 bases remained unmatched.

The V and J genes are TRBV19 and TRBJ2-1, with D possibly being TRBD2 (6 bases). The CDR3 is 15 amino acids. Germline CDR1 is LNHDA and CDR2 is SQIVND (reference sequence). V lost 5 bases and J lost 5, with 16 bases in between. Written as DNA, the CDR3 is TGTGCCAGTAGTCCACTAGCTGGATACCACAATGAGCAGTTCTTC. Amino acids: CASSPLAGYHNEQFF.

The chain couples TRBV30 to TRBJ2-1; D may be TRBD1 (6 bases). This CDR3 is built from 12 residues. V was trimmed by 2 bases and J by 7 bases, leaving 9 bases between them. CDR1 and CDR2 (germline): GTSNPN, SVGIG (reference sequence). CDR3 bases: TGTGCCTGGAGTAGGGGGTTGAATGAGCAGTTCTTC. Amino acid sequence: CAWSRGLNEQFF.

The chain links TRBV5-6 to TRBJ1-6, with TRBD1 as a possible D gene (6 bases). This CDR3 is built from 14 residues. Trimming cost V 4 bases and J 9 bases, with 14 bases left between them. Germline V lookup: CDR1 SGHDT, CDR2 YYEEEE. The CDR3 coding sequence is TGTGCCAGCAGCCCCGGGGGGCAGGGTTCACCCCTCCACTTT. This gives the protein CASSPGGQGSPLHF.

The chain carries TRBV10-3 and TRBJ1-2; 7 bases fit TRBD1. This CDR3 is 14 amino acids long. The germline gives CDR1 ENHRY, CDR2 SYGVKD. The ends lost 2 bases at V and 4 bases at J; junction bases unmatched: 4. This CDR3 reads CAISEPGTVYGYTF. The CDR3 DNA reads TGTGCCATCAGTGAGCCCGGGACAGTCTATGGCTACACCTTC.

V gene TRBV12-3 or TRBV12-4 combines with J gene TRBJ1-2; D gene uncertain. The CDR3 consists of 11 residues. The V and J ends lost 8 bases and 6 bases respectively, with 10 bases between them. The CDR3 is CASSTADGYTF. The DNA of the CDR3 is TGTGCCAGCTCTACGGCGGATGGCTACACCTTC.

The chain links TRBV4-2 to TRBJ1-2, with D perhaps TRBD1 (5 bases). The CDR3 is 16 amino acids. V was cut by 2 bases and J by 8 bases, with 21 bases left in between. Germline V gene lookup returns CDR1 LGHNA and CDR2 YNFKEQ. CDR3 amino acids: CASSQNLMQGVKGYTF. Written as DNA, the CDR3 is TGTGCCAGCAGCCAAAATTTAATGCAGGGTGTTAAGGGCTACACCTTC.

The chain uses TRBV19 and TRBJ2-2; 7 bases are shared with TRBD2. This CDR3 has 15 amino acids. CDR1 is LNHDA and CDR2 is SQIVND in the germline V gene (reference sequence). Germline trimming cut 5 bases from V and 3 bases from J; bases unmatched to any gene: 6. The CDR3 coding sequence is TGTGCCAGTAGTCCGGCTAGCGGATACACCGGGGAGCTGTTTTTT. Translating it yields CASSPASGYTGELFF.

The V and J genes are TRBV30 and TRBJ2-5, with a possible D match to TRBD1 (6 bases). V gave up 2 bases and J gave up 1 base, with 14 bases separating them. CDR1 is GTSNPN and CDR2 is SVGIG in the germline V gene (reference sequence). The CDR3 spans 15 residues. The CDR3 nucleotides read TGTGCCTGGAGTCCGATGACAGGCCCCCAAGAGACCCAGTACTTC. Residues: CAWSPMTGPQETQYF. The full variable domain, its missing parts supplied by reference TRBV30 and TRBJ2-5, is SQTIHQWPATLVQPVGSPLSLECTVEGTSNPNLYWYRQAAGRGLQLLFYSVGIGQISSEVPQNLSASRPQDRQFILSSKKLLLSDSGFYLCAWSPMTGPQETQYFGPGTRLLVL.